The 21 T cell receptor beta chains below all came from one sample that was sequenced in a study of blood T cell repertoires in COVID-19. TCRdb keeps only in-frame clones here, not all; method: immunoSEQ multiplex PCR. The profile shows under 300,000 clones, 75% to 90% of them singletons. Sequencing was performed on peripheral blood. The receptors were gathered from a woman aged 70-85 years with acute or convalescent COVID-19.

The chain is built from TRBV11-2 and TRBJ2-1, with TRBD2 identical over 8 bases. The CDR3 length is 15 residues. The germline V gene has CDR1 SGHAT and CDR2 FQNNGV. The V gene end was trimmed by 5 bases and the J gene end by 9 bases; junction bases not matched to a gene: 12. The CDR3 sequence: CASSLLRGGSGEQFF. The DNA for the CDR3 is TGTGCCAGCAGCCTTCTCCGGGGGGGCTCCGGTGAGCAGTTCTTC.

This clone was counted once. The V call is TRBV15, the J call TRBJ1-2, with D unclear. Trimming left V 5 bases short and J 0 bases short, with 4 bases between. The CDR3 is 12 residues long. CDR1 is LNHNV and CDR2 is YYDKDF in the germline V gene (reference sequence). CDR3 nucleotide sequence: TGTGCCACCAGCTCCGCTAACTATGGCTACACCTTC. This encodes CATSSANYGYTF.

The J gene is TRBJ1-1, the V gene TRBV7-2; D might be TRBD1 (5 bases). In germline, CDR1 is SGHTA, CDR2 FQGNSA. Trimming pared 5 bases from V and 10 bases from J, leaving 17 bases between. The CDR3 spans 13 residues. CDR3 sequence reads: CASSPSGGLGAFF. In DNA form, the CDR3 reads TGTGCCAGCAGCCCTAGCGGGGGTTTGGGAGCTTTCTTT.

The CDR3 is CASSYSSRGGIDTQYF. The CDR3 DNA is TGCGCCAGCAGCTACTCCTCGCGGGGGGGCATAGATACGCAGTATTTT. The rearrangement joins TRBV5-1 to TRBJ2-3, with 9 positions matching TRBD2. With 3 bases clipped from V and 5 bases from J, the junction kept 10 bases outside the gene matches. The germline CDR1 and CDR2 sequences are SGHRS and YFSETQ. This CDR3 comprises 16 residues.

This clone was observed a few times. At the DNA level, this CDR3 is encoded by other sequences in the same sample as well. The gene calls are TRBV18 and TRBJ2-1; 7 positions match TRBD1. Trimming at V came to 3 bases and at J to 2 bases, leaving 1 base not matched to a gene. This CDR3 is built from 14 residues. Germline CDR1 reads KGHSH; CDR2 reads LQKENI. The CDR3 region is CASSPGTAYNEQFF. In DNA, the CDR3 is TGTGCCAGCTCACCTGGGACAGCCTACAATGAGCAGTTCTTC.

The V gene is TRBV2, the J gene TRBJ1-1; weak D call: TRBD1 (5 bases). CDR3 length: 13 residues. V lost 7 bases to trimming and J lost 4 bases, with 13 bases between them. Germline assignment: CDR1 SNHLY and CDR2 FYNNEI. This chain's CDR3 is CASTVGVFTEAFF. CDR3 DNA sequence: TGTGCCAGCACCGTAGGGGTGTTCACTGAAGCTTTCTTT.

DNA for the CDR3: TGTGCCTGTGCGAGGGAGGCAGCCTACGAGCAGTACTTC. Translated: CACAREAAYEQYF. The chain recombines TRBV30 with TRBJ2-7, with TRBD2 as a possible D gene (6 bases). V gave up 6 bases and J gave up 2 bases, with 14 bases separating them. The germline CDR1 and CDR2 sequences are GTSNPN and SVGIG (reference sequence). CDR3 length: 13 residues.

This clone appeared a few times. The J gene is TRBJ2-7, the V gene TRBV2, with a tentative D call TRBD2 (5 bases). V shed 7 bases and J shed 3 bases, with 13 bases lying between them. CDR3 size: 13 residues. CDR1 and CDR2 (germline): SNHLY, FYNNEI. The CDR3 nucleotides read TGTGCCAGCAAAGGTGGGAGCCGCTACGAGCAGTACTTC. It codes for CASKGGSRYEQYF. Variable domain in full (rest from reference TRBV2 and TRBJ2-7): EPEVTQTPSHQVTQMGQEVILRCVPISNHLYFYWYRQILGQKVEFLVSFYNNEISEKSEIFDDQFSVERPDGSNFTLKIRSTKLEDSAMYFCASKGGSRYEQYFGPGTRLTVT.

The CDR3 loop is CATSGSSLYNEQFF. The CDR3 nucleotides read TGCGCCACCTCGGGTTCGTCACTCTACAATGAGCAGTTCTTC. This chain links TRBV10-2 with TRBJ2-1; D uncertain. V was trimmed by 10 bases and J by 3 bases, leaving 16 bases between them. Germline V gene sequence: CDR1 WSHSY, CDR2 SAAADI. The CDR3 is made up of 14 amino acids.

The CDR3 region is CASSLERVEQYF. The DNA of the CDR3 is TGTGCCAGCAGCTTGGAGCGGGTCGAGCAGTACTTC. The gene calls are TRBV5-5 and TRBJ2-7, with D possibly being TRBD2 (6 bases). Deletions cut 0 bases from V and 6 bases from J, with 7 bases between. CDR1 is SGHKS, CDR2 YYEKEE, per germline (reference sequence). The CDR3 length is 12 residues.

This clone was detected once. The chain carries TRBV24-1 and TRBJ1-6; D is unresolved. This CDR3 contains 15 residues. V was clipped by 8 bases and J by 5 bases, with 15 bases between them. Germline assignment: CDR1 KGHDR and CDR2 SFDVKD. CDR3 DNA: TGTGCCACCAATTCGACGGAGGGAGATAATTCACCCCTCCACTTT. As protein: CATNSTEGDNSPLHF.

This chain uses TRBV11-3 with TRBJ2-3, with 8 bases aligning to TRBD1. V lost 5 bases to trimming and J lost 6 bases; unmatched junction nucleotides: 13. CDR3 length: 16 amino acids. Germline-derived CDR1 and CDR2 are SGHNT and YENEEA. As DNA, the CDR3 is TGTGCCAGCAGCCCTGGGACAGGCGGGGTCCGGGATACGCAGTATTTT. The encoded protein is CASSPGTGGVRDTQYF.

The chain combines TRBV6-5 with TRBJ1-6; D uncertain. CDR3 length equals 15 residues. Trimming removed 5 bases from V and 9 bases from J, with 17 bases in between. Germline CDR1 and CDR2: MNHEY and SVGAGI. CDR3 in amino acids: CASSRPPNVGSPLHF. The CDR3 DNA is TGTGCCAGCAGTCGCCCCCCTAACGTTGGTTCACCCCTCCACTTT.

The chain recombines TRBV5-1 with TRBJ2-2, with 12 bases fitting TRBD1. The trim removed 3 bases at V and 7 bases at J, leaving 7 bases unmatched. Germline V CDR1 and CDR2: SGHRS, YFSETQ. The CDR3 runs to 16 residues. CDR3 coding DNA: TGCGCCAGCAGCTACTTGGGACAGGGGGCTCACGGGGAGCTGTTTTTT. This gives the protein CASSYLGQGAHGELFF. The variable domain in full, completed from reference TRBV5-1 and TRBJ2-2, reads KAGVTQTPRYLIKTRGQQVTLSCSPISGHRSVSWYQQTPGQGLQFLFEYFSETQRNKGNFPGRFSGRQFSNSRSEMNVSTLELGDSALYLCASSYLGQGAHGELFFGEGSRLTVL.

The V and J genes are TRBV3-1 (or the pseudogene TRBV3-2) and TRBJ1-2; 7 nucleotides match TRBD1. This CDR3 has 17 amino acids. The V and J ends lost 3 bases and 1 base, in that order; junction bases with no gene match: 11. The V gene's germline CDR1 is LGHDT and CDR2 YNNKEL (reference sequence). CDR3 residues: CASSQKSTGLFNYGYTF. CDR3 DNA sequence: TGTGCCAGCAGCCAGAAGTCGACAGGGTTGTTTAACTATGGCTACACCTTC.

The chain employs TRBV5-4 and TRBJ2-5; the match to TRBD1 covers 10 bases. This CDR3 region has 15 residues. CDR1 is SGHNT and CDR2 is YYREEE in the germline V gene (reference sequence). Unmatched junction bases numbered 9, after V lost 4 bases and J lost 6 bases. The CDR3 loop reads CASSPAGTGVKTQYF. CDR3 sequence (DNA): TGTGCCAGCAGCCCCGCCGGGACAGGGGTTAAGACCCAGTACTTC.

This clone was detected only once. The rearrangement joins TRBV4-1 to TRBJ1-1; tentatively, D is TRBD1 (6 bases). Trimming left V 5 bases short and J 3 bases short, with 10 bases between. The CDR3 covers 13 residues. The V gene's germline CDR1 is MGHRA and CDR2 YSYEKL. CDR3 sequence (DNA): TGCGCCAGCAGCATGGGGGCAGACACTGAAGCTTTCTTT. As protein: CASSMGADTEAFF.

The chain couples TRBV15 to TRBJ1-6, with unresolved D. Per germline, CDR1 LNHNV and CDR2 YYDKDF (reference sequence). V lost 1 base and J lost 9, with 7 bases in between. The CDR3 is 13 amino acids. Here the CDR3 reads CATSRGSGSPLHF. DNA for the CDR3: TGTGCCACCAGCAGAGGTTCCGGTTCACCCCTCCACTTT.

This chain links TRBV6-4 with TRBJ1-2; D perhaps matches TRBD1 (6 bases). This CDR3 has 14 amino acids. CDR1 is MRHNA and CDR2 is SNTAGT in the germline V gene. V was cut by 7 bases and J by 7 bases, with 19 bases left in between. The CDR3: CASTGQFGPGGYTF. The CDR3 nucleotides are TGTGCCAGCACTGGACAGTTTGGTCCAGGTGGCTACACCTTC.

This chain joins TRBV4-2 and TRBJ1-1, with D tentatively TRBD1 (6 bases). CDR1 is LGHNA and CDR2 is YNFKEQ in the germline V gene. V was clipped by 4 bases and J by 4 bases, with 22 bases between them. The CDR3 is 17 amino acids. CDR3 residues: CASSPFGGGGGITEAFF. DNA of the CDR3: TGTGCCAGCAGCCCCTTTGGGGGCGGGGGGGGTATCACTGAAGCTTTCTTT.

The chain recombines TRBV6-5 with TRBJ2-1; the D gene is possibly TRBD1 (6 bases). The V end lost 6 bases, the J end lost 4 bases, and 13 bases lay between the germline ends. There are 14 residues in the CDR3. Germline CDR1 reads MNHEY; CDR2 reads SVGAGI. Here the CDR3 DNA reads TGTGCCAGCAGCCTATACAGGGAATACAATGAGCAGTTCTTC. Amino acids: CASSLYREYNEQFF.